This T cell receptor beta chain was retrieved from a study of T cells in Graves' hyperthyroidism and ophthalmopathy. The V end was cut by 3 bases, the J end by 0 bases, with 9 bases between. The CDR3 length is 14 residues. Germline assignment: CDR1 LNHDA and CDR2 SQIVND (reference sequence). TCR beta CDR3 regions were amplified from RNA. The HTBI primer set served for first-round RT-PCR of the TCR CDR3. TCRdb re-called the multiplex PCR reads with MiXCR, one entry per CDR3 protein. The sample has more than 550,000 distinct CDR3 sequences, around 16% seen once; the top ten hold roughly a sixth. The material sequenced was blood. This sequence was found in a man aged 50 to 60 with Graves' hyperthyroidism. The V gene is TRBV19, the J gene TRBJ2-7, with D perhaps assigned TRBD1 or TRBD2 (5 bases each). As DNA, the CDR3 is TGTGCCAGTAGTATCGGGACGGCCTCCTACGAGCAGTACTTC. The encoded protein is CASSIGTASYEQYF.